This entry concerns a single T cell receptor (beta chain). Its antigen remains unknown. Every donor was a healthy person donating bone marrow. V dropped 9 bases and J dropped 0 bases, with 9 bases sitting between them. The CDR3 has 13 residues. The germline V gene encodes CDR1 LNHDA and CDR2 SQIVND (reference sequence). The data originate from a study of cytomegalovirus exposure and HLA in healthy donors. About the study: Around 80 million unique TCRs from HLA-typed donors were held in an early data release. Overall study results and limits: Cytomegalovirus association was assigned to about 150 TCR beta chains.

PCR primers comprised 60 Vbeta and 13 Jbeta primers. In the original processing: It was a later analysis that counted tens of millions of unique TCR beta chains, of which approximately 11 million were shared. TCRdb keeps only in-frame clones here, not all; method: immunoSEQ multiplex PCR. For V, J and clone size, that table is used; D and trimming come from the DNA. The repertoire holds roughly 110,000 clones, with just over 70% as singletons. Input material: PBMCs. The TCR was taken from a boy aged 5 to 17 in good health and CMV-seronegative. The chain employs TRBV19 and TRBJ1-5; D might be TRBD1 (6 bases). Here the CDR3 DNA reads TGTGCCAGCCAAGGGGGTAGCAATCAGCCCCAGCATTTT. It encodes CASQGGSNQPQHF. The full variable domain, with the rest looked up from reference TRBV19 and TRBJ1-5, is DGGITQSPKYLFRKEGQNVTLSCEQNLNHDAMYWYRQDPGQGLRLIYYSQIVNDFQKGDIAEGYSVSREKKESFPLTVTSAQKNPTAFYLCASQGGSNQPQHFGDGTRLSIL.